The 3 T cell receptor beta chains below come from one sample, sequenced in a study of beta chain features in type 1 diabetes. Expressed TCRB transcripts were sequenced because the isolated RNA had all been reverse transcribed beforehand. Clones were read by immunoSEQ multiplex PCR, and TCRdb kept only the in-frame ones, dropping some. The sample has fewer than 650,000 clones; about 16% are singletons. The material sequenced was naive CD4+ T cells from blood. Receptor source: a man between 18 and 29 years old in good health.

This clone was detected a few times. V and J are TRBV6-5 and TRBJ2-7; 12 positions agree with TRBD2. The CDR3 extends over 14 amino acids. Germline CDR1 is MNHEY and CDR2 is SVGAGI. V gave up 7 bases and J gave up 8 bases; unmatched junction bases: 9. DNA for the CDR3: TGTGCCAGCACCCGGACTAGCGGGGAGGGTAAGCAGTACTTC. Its protein product is CASTRTSGEGKQYF.

This clone was observed a single time. This chain links TRBV28 with TRBJ1-1, with no clear D. V shed 5 bases and J shed 2 bases, with 6 bases lying between them. This CDR3 has 12 amino acids. The germline CDR1 and CDR2 sequences are MDHEN and SYDVKM. As DNA, the CDR3 is TGTGCCAGCAGTCCGGATAACACTGAAGCTTTCTTT. Protein: CASSPDNTEAFF.

This clone was seen a handful of times. The gene calls are TRBV25-1 and TRBJ2-3; 7 bases fit TRBD2. The CDR3 sequence is 13 residues long. With V trimmed by 5 bases and J by 2 bases, 1 base remained unmatched. Looked up from germline, CDR1 is MGHDK and CDR2 is SYGVNS. Here the CDR3 DNA reads TGTGCCAGCAGTCTAGCGGCCACAGATACGCAGTATTTT. Translated: CASSLAATDTQYF.